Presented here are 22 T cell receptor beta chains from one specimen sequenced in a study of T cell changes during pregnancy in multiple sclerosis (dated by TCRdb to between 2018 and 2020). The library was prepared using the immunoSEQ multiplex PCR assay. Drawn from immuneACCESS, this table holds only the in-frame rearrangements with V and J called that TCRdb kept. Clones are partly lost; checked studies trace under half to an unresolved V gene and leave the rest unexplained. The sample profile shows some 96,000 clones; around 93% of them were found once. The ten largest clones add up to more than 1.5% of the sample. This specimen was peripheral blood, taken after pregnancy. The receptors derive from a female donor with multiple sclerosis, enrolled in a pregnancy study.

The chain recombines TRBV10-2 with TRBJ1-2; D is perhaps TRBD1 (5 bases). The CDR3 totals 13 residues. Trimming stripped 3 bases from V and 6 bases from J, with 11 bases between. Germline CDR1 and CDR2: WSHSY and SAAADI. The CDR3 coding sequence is TGCGCCAGCAGTGATAGGGGAATAGATGGCTACACCTTC. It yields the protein CASSDRGIDGYTF.

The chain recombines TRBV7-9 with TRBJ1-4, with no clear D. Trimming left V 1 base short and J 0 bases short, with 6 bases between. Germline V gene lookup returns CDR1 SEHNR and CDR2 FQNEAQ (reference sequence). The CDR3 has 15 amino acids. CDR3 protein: CASSLGQSTNEKLFF. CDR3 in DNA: TGTGCCAGCAGCTTAGGCCAGTCAACTAATGAAAAACTGTTTTTT.

The CDR3, as DNA: TGTGCCAGCAGTTTTAGGGACATGTGGGATCAGCCCCAGCATTTT. This gives the protein CASSFRDMWDQPQHF. The chain recombines TRBV28 with TRBJ1-5; D possibly corresponds to TRBD1 (6 bases). Looked up from germline, CDR1 is MDHEN and CDR2 is SYDVKM. This CDR3 comprises 15 residues. V shed 3 bases and J shed 5 bases, with 14 bases lying between them.

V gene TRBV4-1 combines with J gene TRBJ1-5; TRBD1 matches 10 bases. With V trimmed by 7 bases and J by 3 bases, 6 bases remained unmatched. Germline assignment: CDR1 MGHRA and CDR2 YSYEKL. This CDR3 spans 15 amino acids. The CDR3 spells CASTADRGDNQPQHF. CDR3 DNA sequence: TGCGCCAGCACCGCGGACAGGGGGGACAATCAGCCCCAGCATTTT.

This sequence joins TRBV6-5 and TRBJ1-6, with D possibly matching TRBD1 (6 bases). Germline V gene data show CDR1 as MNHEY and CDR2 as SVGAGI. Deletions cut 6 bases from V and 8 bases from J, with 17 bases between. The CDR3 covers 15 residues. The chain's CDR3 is CASRTTQGLDSPLHF. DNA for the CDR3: TGTGCCAGCAGAACGACCCAGGGGCTAGATTCACCCCTCCACTTT.

CDR3 sequence (DNA): TGTGCCAGCAGGGACAGGGTCTTGGCTGGGGCCAACGTCCTGACTTTC. Translated, it gives CASRDRVLAGANVLTF. The chain joins TRBV6-6 to TRBJ2-6; 8 positions agree with TRBD1. With 6 bases clipped from V and 2 bases from J, the junction kept 6 bases outside the gene matches. The CDR3 length is 16 residues. The V gene's germline CDR1 is MNHNY and CDR2 SVGAGI (reference sequence).

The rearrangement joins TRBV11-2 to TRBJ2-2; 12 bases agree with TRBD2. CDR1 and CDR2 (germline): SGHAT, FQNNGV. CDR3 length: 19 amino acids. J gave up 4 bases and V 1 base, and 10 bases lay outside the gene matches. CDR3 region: CASSLGLAGADVGTGELFF. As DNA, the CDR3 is TGTGCCAGCAGCTTAGGACTAGCGGGGGCCGACGTCGGCACCGGGGAGCTGTTTTTT.

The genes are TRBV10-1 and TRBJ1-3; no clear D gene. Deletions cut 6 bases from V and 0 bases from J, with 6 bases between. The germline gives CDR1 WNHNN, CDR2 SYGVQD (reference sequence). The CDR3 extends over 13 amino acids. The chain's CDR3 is CASRGGSGNTIYF. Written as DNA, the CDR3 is TGCGCCAGCAGGGGAGGCTCTGGAAACACCATATATTTT.

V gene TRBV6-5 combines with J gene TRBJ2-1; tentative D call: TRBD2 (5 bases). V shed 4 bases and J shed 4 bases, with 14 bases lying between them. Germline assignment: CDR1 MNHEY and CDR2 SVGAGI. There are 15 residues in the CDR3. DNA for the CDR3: TGTGCCAGCAGTTCCGGAGTAGCGCGGTACAATGAGCAGTTCTTC. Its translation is CASSSGVARYNEQFF.

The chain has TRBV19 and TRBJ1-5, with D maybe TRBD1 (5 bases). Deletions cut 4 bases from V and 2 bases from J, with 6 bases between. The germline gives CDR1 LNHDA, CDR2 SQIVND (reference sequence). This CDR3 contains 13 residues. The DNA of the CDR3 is TGTGCCAGTAGTACAGGGCGCAATCAGCCCCAGCATTTT. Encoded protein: CASSTGRNQPQHF.

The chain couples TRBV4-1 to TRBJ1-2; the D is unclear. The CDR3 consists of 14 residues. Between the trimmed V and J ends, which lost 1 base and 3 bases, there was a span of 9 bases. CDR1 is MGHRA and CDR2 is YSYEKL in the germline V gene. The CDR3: CASSQVAQYYGYTF. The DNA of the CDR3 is TGCGCCAGCAGCCAAGTTGCACAGTACTATGGCTACACCTTC.

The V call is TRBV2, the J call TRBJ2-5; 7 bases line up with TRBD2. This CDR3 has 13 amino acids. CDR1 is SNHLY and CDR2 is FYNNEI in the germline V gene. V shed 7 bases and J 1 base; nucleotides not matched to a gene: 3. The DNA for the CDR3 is TGTGCCAGCAACGTAGCGGGCCAAGAGACCCAGTACTTC. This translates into CASNVAGQETQYF. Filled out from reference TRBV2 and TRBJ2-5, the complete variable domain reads EPEVTQTPSHQVTQMGQEVILRCVPISNHLYFYWYRQILGQKVEFLVSFYNNEISEKSEIFDDQFSVERPDGSNFTLKIRSTKLEDSAMYFCASNVAGQETQYFGPGTRLLVL.

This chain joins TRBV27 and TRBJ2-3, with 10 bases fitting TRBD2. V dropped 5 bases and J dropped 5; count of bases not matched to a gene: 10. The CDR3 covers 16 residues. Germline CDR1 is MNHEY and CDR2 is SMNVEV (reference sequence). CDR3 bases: TGTGCCAGCAGTCCCCTAGCGGGGGCCCCGAGAGATACGCAGTATTTT. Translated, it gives CASSPLAGAPRDTQYF.

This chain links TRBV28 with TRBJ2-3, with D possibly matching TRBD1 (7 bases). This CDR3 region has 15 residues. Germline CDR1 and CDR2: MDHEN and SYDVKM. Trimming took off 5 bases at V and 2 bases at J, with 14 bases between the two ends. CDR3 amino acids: CASSPGGTHTDTQYF. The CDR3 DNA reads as TGTGCCAGCAGTCCAGGGGGGACCCACACAGATACGCAGTATTTT.

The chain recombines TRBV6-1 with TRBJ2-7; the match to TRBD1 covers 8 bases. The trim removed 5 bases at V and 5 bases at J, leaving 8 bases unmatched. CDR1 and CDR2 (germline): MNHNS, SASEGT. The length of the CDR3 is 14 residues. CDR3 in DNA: TGTGCCAGCAGTACCCGGGACAGGAACCACGAGCAGTACTTC. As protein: CASSTRDRNHEQYF.

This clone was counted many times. The CDR3 DNA follows: TGTGCCAGCAGTGAAGTGATCAGGGGGTCTAATAGCAATCAGCCCCAGCATTTT. Translation gives CASSEVIRGSNSNQPQHF. The gene calls are TRBV6-1 and TRBJ1-5, with 7 bases fitting TRBD1. The ends lost 1 base at V and 0 bases at J; junction bases unmatched: 9. This CDR3 has 18 amino acids. Per the germline V gene, CDR1 is MNHNS and CDR2 is SASEGT.

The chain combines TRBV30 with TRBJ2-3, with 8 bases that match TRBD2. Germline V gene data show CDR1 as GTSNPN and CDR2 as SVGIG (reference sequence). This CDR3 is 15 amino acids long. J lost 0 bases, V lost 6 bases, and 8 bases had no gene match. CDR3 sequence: CACSPGLASTDTQYF. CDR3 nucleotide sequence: TGTGCCTGTTCTCCCGGACTAGCTAGCACAGATACGCAGTATTTT.

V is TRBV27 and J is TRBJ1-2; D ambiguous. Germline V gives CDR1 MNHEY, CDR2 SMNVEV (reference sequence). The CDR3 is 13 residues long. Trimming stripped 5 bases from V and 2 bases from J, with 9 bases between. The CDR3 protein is CASSGGGNYGYTF. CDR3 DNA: TGTGCCAGCAGTGGAGGAGGGAACTATGGCTACACCTTC.

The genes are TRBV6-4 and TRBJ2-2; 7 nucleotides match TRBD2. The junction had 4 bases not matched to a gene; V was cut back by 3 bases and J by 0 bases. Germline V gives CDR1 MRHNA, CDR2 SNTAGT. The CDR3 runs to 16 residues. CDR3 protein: CASSELAGANTGELFF. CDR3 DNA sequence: TGTGCCAGCAGTGAATTAGCGGGTGCGAACACCGGGGAGCTGTTTTTT.

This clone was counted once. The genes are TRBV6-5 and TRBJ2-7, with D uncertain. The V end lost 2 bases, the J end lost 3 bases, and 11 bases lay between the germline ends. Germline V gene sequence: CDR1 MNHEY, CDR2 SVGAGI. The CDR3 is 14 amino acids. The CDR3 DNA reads TGTGCCAGCAGTTACAGGCAGGTTAACTACGAGCAGTACTTC. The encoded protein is CASSYRQVNYEQYF.

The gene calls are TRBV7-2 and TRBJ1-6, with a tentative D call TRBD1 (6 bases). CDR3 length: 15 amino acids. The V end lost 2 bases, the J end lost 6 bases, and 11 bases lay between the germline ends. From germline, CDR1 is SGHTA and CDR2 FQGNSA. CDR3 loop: CASSLWGHSNSPLHF. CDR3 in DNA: TGTGCCAGCAGCTTATGGGGACATAGTAATTCACCCCTCCACTTT.

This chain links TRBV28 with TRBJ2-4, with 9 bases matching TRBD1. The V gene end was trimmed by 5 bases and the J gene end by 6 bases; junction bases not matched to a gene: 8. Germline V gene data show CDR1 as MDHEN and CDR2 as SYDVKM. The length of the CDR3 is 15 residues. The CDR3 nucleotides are TGTGCCAGCAGTAGTGGGACAGGGTGGTCAAACATTCAGTACTTC. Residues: CASSSGTGWSNIQYF.